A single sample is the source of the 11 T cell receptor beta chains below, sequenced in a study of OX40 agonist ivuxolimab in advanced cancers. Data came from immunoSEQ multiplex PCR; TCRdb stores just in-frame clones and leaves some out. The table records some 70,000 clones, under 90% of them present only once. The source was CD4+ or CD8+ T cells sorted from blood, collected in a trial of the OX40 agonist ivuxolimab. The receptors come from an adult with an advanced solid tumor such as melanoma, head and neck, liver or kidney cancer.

In DNA form, the CDR3 reads TGTGCCAGCAGCTCCAGACTTACCGGGGAGCTGTTTTTT. It codes for CASSSRLTGELFF. This rearrangement joins TRBV5-6 to TRBJ2-2, with D hard to call. The V end was cut by 3 bases, the J end by 5 bases, with 8 bases between. This CDR3 is 13 amino acids long. Germline assignment: CDR1 SGHDT and CDR2 YYEEEE.

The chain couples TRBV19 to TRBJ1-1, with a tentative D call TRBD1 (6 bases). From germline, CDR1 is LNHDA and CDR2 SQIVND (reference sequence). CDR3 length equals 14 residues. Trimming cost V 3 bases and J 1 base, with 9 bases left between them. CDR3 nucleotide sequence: TGTGCCAGTAGTATGGACAGATCGAACACTGAAGCTTTCTTT. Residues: CASSMDRSNTEAFF.

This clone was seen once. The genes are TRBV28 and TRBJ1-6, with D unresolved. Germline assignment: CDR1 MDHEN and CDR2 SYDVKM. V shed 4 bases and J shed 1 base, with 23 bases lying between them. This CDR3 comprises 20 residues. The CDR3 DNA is TGTGCCAGCAGTTCCCCAAGGCCCCGGGGTCGCGGGTCCTATAATTCACCCCTCCACTTT. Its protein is CASSSPRPRGRGSYNSPLHF.

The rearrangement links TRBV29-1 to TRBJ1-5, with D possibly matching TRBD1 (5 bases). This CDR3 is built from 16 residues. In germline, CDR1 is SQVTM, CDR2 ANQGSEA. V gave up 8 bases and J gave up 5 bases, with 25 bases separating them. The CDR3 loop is CSPPGQREGGHQPQHF. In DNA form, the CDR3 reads TGCAGCCCTCCGGGGCAGCGGGAGGGAGGGCATCAGCCCCAGCATTTT.

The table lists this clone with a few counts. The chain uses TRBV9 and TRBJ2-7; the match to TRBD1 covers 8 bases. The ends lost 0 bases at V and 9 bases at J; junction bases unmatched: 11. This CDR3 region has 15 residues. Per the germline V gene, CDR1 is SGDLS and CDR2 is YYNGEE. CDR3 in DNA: TGTGCCAGCAGCGTAGATGGGACAGGAGCTGGTAGGCAGTACTTC. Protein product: CASSVDGTGAGRQYF.

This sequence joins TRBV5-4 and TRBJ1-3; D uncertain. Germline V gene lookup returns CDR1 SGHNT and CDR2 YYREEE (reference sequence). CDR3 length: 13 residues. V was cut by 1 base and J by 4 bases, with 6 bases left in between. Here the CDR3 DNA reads TGTGCCAGCAGCTTGAACGGGGGAAACACCATATATTTT. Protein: CASSLNGGNTIYF.

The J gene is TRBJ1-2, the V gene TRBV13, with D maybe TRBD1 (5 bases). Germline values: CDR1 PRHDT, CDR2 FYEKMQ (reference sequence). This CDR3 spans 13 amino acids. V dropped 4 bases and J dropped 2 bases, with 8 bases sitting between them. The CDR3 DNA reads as TGTGCCAGCAGCTCCGACAGCAACTATGGCTACACCTTC. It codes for CASSSDSNYGYTF.

The CDR3 DNA reads TGTGCCAGCTCACCGGGCTTAAAAGAGACCCAGTACTTC. Translating it yields CASSPGLKETQYF. The chain carries TRBV18 and TRBJ2-5; D is unclear. The V end was cut by 3 bases, the J end by 3 bases, with 8 bases between. The CDR3 sequence is 13 residues long. In germline, CDR1 is KGHSH, CDR2 LQKENI. Full variable domain (missing parts from reference TRBV18 and TRBJ2-5): NAGVMQNPRHLVRRRGQEARLRCSPMKGHSHVYWYRQLPEEGLKFMVYLQKENIIDESGMPKERFSAEFPKEGPSILRIQQVVRGDSAAYFCASSPGLKETQYFGPGTRLLVL.

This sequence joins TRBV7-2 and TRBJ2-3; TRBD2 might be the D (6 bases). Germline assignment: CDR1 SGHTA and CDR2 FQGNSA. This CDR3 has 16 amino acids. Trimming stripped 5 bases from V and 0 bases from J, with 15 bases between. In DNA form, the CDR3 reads TGTGCCAGCAGCGTGGGCTTAGCGGTGAGCACAGATACGCAGTATTTT. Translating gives CASSVGLAVSTDTQYF. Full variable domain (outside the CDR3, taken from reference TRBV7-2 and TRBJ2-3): GAGVSQSPSNKVTEKGKDVELRCDPISGHTALYWYRQSLGQGLEFLIYFQGNSAPDKSGLPSDRFSAERTGGSVSTLTIQRTQQEDSAVYLCASSVGLAVSTDTQYFGPGTRLTVL.

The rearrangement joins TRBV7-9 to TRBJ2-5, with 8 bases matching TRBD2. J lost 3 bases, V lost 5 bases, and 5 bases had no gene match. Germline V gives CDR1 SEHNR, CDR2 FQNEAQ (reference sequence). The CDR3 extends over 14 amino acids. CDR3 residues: CASSARGGEETQYF. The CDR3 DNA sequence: TGTGCCAGCAGCGCTCGGGGGGGGGAAGAGACCCAGTACTTC.

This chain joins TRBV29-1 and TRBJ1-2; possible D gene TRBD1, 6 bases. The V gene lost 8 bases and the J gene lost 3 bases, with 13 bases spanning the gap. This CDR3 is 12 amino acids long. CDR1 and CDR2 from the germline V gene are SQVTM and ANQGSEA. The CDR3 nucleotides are TGCAGCCTTAGGGCAGGGGACTATGGCTACACCTTC. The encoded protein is CSLRAGDYGYTF.